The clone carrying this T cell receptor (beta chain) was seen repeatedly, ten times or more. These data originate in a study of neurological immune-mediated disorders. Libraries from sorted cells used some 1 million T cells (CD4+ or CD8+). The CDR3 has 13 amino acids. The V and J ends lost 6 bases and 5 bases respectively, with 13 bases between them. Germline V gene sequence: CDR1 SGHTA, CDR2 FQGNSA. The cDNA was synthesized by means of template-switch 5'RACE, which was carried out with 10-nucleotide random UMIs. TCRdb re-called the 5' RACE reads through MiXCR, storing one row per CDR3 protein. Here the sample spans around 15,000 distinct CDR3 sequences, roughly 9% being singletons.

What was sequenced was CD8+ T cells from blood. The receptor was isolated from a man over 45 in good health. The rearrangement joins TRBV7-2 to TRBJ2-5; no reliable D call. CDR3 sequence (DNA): TGTGCCAGCAGTTTCAATCTAGTTGAGACCCAGTACTTC. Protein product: CASSFNLVETQYF.